Shown below are 20 T cell receptor beta chains from a single sample sequenced in a study of blood T cells in healthy people across ages. Primers used in a second PCR of roughly 6 to 12 cycles were a sample-barcoded 5' primer and a J-beta primer mix. Each CDR3 protein gets one entry after TCRdb re-called the 5' RACE reads with MiXCR. The table lists 1.8 million or so distinct CDR3 sequences, 30% to 40% of them singletons, with 23% in the top ten. Sequenced sample: blood. These TCRs come from a human donor in good health.

This clonotype showed up just a few times. The V and J genes are TRBV7-9 and TRBJ2-3; D is possibly TRBD2 (6 bases). The V end lost 1 base, the J end lost 7 bases, and 12 bases lay between the germline ends. The germline CDR1 and CDR2 sequences are SEHNR and FQNEAQ (reference sequence). The CDR3 spans 14 residues. CDR3 nucleotide sequence: TGTGCCAGCAGCTTAGGACTAGAATCCAATACGCAGTATTTT. The encoded protein is CASSLGLESNTQYF.

A word on this clonotype: One junction end disagrees with the germline gene, perhaps due to a read error. The V call is TRBV12-3 or TRBV12-4, the J call TRBJ1-5, with 7 positions matching TRBD1. The CDR3 spans 16 residues. The CDR3 nucleotides read TGTGCCAGCAGTCAACAGACAGGGAGACAGGGACAGCCACAGCATTTT. This codes for CASSQQTGRQGQPQHF.

This clonotype was observed at least ten times. V is TRBV7-9 and J is TRBJ2-5; perhaps TRBD2 as D (5 bases). The CDR3 loop spans 12 amino acids. CDR1 and CDR2 from the germline V gene are SEHNR and FQNEAQ (reference sequence). V was cut by 7 bases and J by 5 bases, with 11 bases left in between. The CDR3 spells CASTPGGETQYF. CDR3 nucleotide sequence: TGTGCCAGCACCCCCGGCGGGGAGACCCAGTACTTC.

This clonotype has just a few counts. The chain couples TRBV29-1 to TRBJ2-3; D is perhaps TRBD2 (5 bases). Germline V lookup: CDR1 SQVTM, CDR2 ANQGSEA. This CDR3 is 15 amino acids long. The V end lost 3 bases, the J end lost 4 bases, and 17 bases lay between the germline ends. The CDR3 nucleotides read TGCAGCGTTGATTCGGAGGATATGCGGCCAGATACGCAGTATTTT. Its translation: CSVDSEDMRPDTQYF.

About this clonotype: Here the CDR3 omits its conserved ending phenylalanine or tryptophan, so a read error is the likely source. This chain links TRBV25-1 with TRBJ1-1; D is ambiguous. V was cut by 0 bases and J by 2 bases, with 1 base left in between. CDR1 MGHDK and CDR2 SYGVNS come from the germline V gene. The CDR3 has 12 amino acids. The CDR3 region is CASSEYNTEAFL. The CDR3 coding sequence is TGTGCCAGCAGTGAATACAACACTGAAGCTTTCTTG.

In this sample, this clonotype turned up many times. The chain links TRBV4-3 to TRBJ2-5, with 9 bases aligning to TRBD1. The CDR3 totals 16 residues. Unmatched junction bases numbered 3, after V lost 0 bases and J lost 1 base. Germline CDR1 and CDR2: LGHNA and YSLEER. The CDR3 spells CASSQDGTGTQETQYF. In nucleotides, the CDR3 is TGCGCCAGCAGCCAAGATGGGACAGGGACCCAAGAGACCCAGTACTTC.

The sample holds a few counts of this clonotype. This chain connects TRBV2 to TRBJ2-5; 8 bases align to TRBD1. With V trimmed by 4 bases and J by 2 bases, 6 bases remained unmatched. The germline V gene has CDR1 SNHLY and CDR2 FYNNEI. The CDR3 covers 15 residues. In DNA, the CDR3 is TGTGCCAGCAGTGCGACGGACAGGGTTCAAGAGACCCAGTACTTC. Translation gives CASSATDRVQETQYF.

The rearrangement uses TRBV9 and TRBJ2-1; D may be TRBD2 (7 bases). Germline V lookup: CDR1 SGDLS, CDR2 YYNGEE. V dropped 0 bases and J dropped 10 bases, with 20 bases sitting between them. The CDR3 loop spans 16 amino acids. CDR3 sequence reads: CASSVEGGGGDGEQFF. The CDR3 DNA follows: TGTGCCAGCAGCGTAGAAGGCGGAGGGGGGGACGGAGAGCAGTTCTTC. The variable domain in full, completed from reference TRBV9 and TRBJ2-1, reads DSGVTQTPKHLITATGQRVTLRCSPRSGDLSVYWYQQSLDQGLQFLIQYYNGEERAKGNILERFSAQQFPDLHSELNLSSLELGDSALYFCASSVEGGGGDGEQFFGPGTRLTVL.

Turning to this clonotype: The germline gene is not matched at one end of the junction; a read error may be the cause. The chain is built from TRBV6-5 and TRBJ2-2; 8 nucleotides agree with TRBD2. The germline gives CDR1 MNHEY, CDR2 SVGAGI. The CDR3 loop spans 16 amino acids. Written as DNA, the CDR3 is TGTGCCAGCAGTCCGGCGGGGGGCTCGAACACCGGGGAGCGGTTTTTT. This gives the protein CASSPAGGSNTGERFF.

The genes are TRBV7-9 and TRBJ1-1; 8 bases are shared with TRBD1. Germline CDR1 SEHNR, CDR2 FQNEAQ (reference sequence). The J segment lost 5 bases and the V segment lost 4 bases, leaving 6 bases of the junction unmatched. This CDR3 region has 14 residues. Here the CDR3 reads CASSSDDRGTEAFF. CDR3 DNA: TGTGCCAGCAGCTCAGATGACAGGGGAACTGAAGCTTTCTTT.

The CDR3 sequence: CASSGRTGIEYEQYF. CDR3 sequence (DNA): TGTGCCAGCAGCGGGCGGACAGGGATCGAGTACGAGCAGTACTTC. The chain employs TRBV7-9 and TRBJ2-4; 8 positions match TRBD1. The J call may not be correct, given that the DNA end is closer to TRBJ2-7. The CDR3 runs to 15 residues. Germline V lookup: CDR1 SEHNR, CDR2 FQNEAQ (reference sequence).

This clonotype has a count of ten or more. The junction shows a germline mismatch at one end, possibly a read error. V gene TRBV5-1 combines with J gene TRBJ1-1; perhaps TRBD1 as D (5 bases). This CDR3 spans 14 amino acids. The germline V gene has CDR1 SGHRS and CDR2 YFSETQ. The CDR3 bases are TGTGCCAGCAGCCTAGGCGGGGGAAACACTGAAGCTTTCTTT. Translation: CASSLGGGNTEAFF.

V usage is TRBV12-5 and J usage is TRBJ2-3, with D possibly being TRBD1 or TRBD2 (5 bases each). V was clipped by 4 bases and J by 5 bases, with 13 bases between them. The CDR3 length is 14 residues. Germline CDR1 LGHNT, CDR2 FRNRAP. Here the CDR3 reads CASGSPSGGDTQYF. CDR3 in DNA: TGTGCTAGTGGTTCCCCCTCTGGGGGAGATACGCAGTATTTT.

The V gene is TRBV27, the J gene TRBJ1-3; the D gene is possibly TRBD1 (5 bases). The V end was cut by 0 bases, the J end by 4 bases, with 10 bases between. The CDR3 length is 15 residues. Germline V gene sequence: CDR1 MNHEY, CDR2 SMNVEV (reference sequence). The CDR3, as DNA: TGTGCCAGCAGTTTATCATCAGGGTTAGGAAACACCATATATTTT. As protein: CASSLSSGLGNTIYF.

As regards this clonotype: Its ends do not fully match the called genes, so a read error is possible. CDR3 loop: CVSSRDTSPYNEQFF. CDR3 nucleotides: TGTGTCAGCAGTCGGGACACATCGCCCTACAATGAGCAGTTCTTC. The J gene is TRBJ2-1, the V gene TRBV27; possibly TRBD1 for D (6 bases). The V gene's germline CDR1 is MNHEY and CDR2 SMNVEV (reference sequence). This CDR3 is 15 amino acids long.

The J gene is TRBJ2-3, the V gene TRBV28; D possibly corresponds to TRBD1 (5 bases). The CDR3 covers 14 residues. Trimming removed 9 bases from V and 2 bases from J, with 15 bases in between. CDR1 is MDHEN, CDR2 SYDVKM, per germline. CDR3 residues: CASSGASVTDTQYF. CDR3 sequence (DNA): TGTGCCAGTTCTGGGGCGTCTGTCACAGATACGCAGTATTTT.

This clonotype was found a few times. The chain joins TRBV5-6 to TRBJ2-7, with TRBD1 matching 8 bases. The ends lost 4 bases at V and 3 bases at J; junction bases unmatched: 9. Germline lookup yields CDR1 SGHDT and CDR2 YYEEEE. The CDR3 consists of 15 residues. CDR3 coding DNA: TGTGCCAGCAGCGCCCCGGACAGGGCTTTCTACGAGCAGTACTTC. Translated: CASSAPDRAFYEQYF.

The chain carries TRBV12-3 or TRBV12-4 and TRBJ2-3; D unresolved. The V gene lost 7 bases and the J gene lost 2 bases, with 13 bases spanning the gap. CDR3 size: 14 residues. The CDR3 bases are TGTGCCAGCACGGCCCGCGACGCCACAGATACGCAGTATTTT. Translated: CASTARDATDTQYF.

The J gene is TRBJ1-1, the V gene TRBV7-9, with TRBD1 as a possible D gene (6 bases). The CDR3 runs to 14 residues. With 1 base removed from V and 4 bases from J, the gap between germline ends came to 10 bases. Germline CDR1 is SEHNR and CDR2 is FQNEAQ (reference sequence). The CDR3 spells CASSLDRVITEAFF. The CDR3 nucleotides read TGTGCCAGCAGCTTAGACAGGGTAATCACTGAAGCTTTCTTT.

Only one count was recorded for this clonotype. The chain combines TRBV6-5 with TRBJ2-5; the match to TRBD1 covers 7 bases. Judging by the DNA end, TRBJ2-7 fits better; the J call may be wrong. The CDR3 is 14 residues long. Germline CDR1 MNHEY, CDR2 SVGAGI. The CDR3 loop reads CASKTAGTDYEQYF. CDR3 nucleotide sequence: TGTGCCAGCAAGACCGCCGGGACAGATTACGAGCAGTACTTC.